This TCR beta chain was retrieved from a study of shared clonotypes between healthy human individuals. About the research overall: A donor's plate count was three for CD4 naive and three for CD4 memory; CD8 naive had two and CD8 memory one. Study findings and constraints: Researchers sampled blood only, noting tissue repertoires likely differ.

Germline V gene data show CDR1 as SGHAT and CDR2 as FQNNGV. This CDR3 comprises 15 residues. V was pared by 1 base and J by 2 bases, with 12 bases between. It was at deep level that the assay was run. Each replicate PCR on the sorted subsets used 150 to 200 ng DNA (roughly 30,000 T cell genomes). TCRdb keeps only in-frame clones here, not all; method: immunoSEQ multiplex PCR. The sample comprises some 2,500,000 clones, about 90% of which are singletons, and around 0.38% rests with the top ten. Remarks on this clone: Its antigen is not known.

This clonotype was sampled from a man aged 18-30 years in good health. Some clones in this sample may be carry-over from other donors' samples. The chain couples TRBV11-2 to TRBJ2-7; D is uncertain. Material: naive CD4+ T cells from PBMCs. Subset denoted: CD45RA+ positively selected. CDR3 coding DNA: TGTGCCAGCAGCTTAGGTGGCACCAAAACCTACGAGCAGTACTTC. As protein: CASSLGGTKTYEQYF.